This T cell receptor beta chain was found in a study of cytomegalovirus exposure and HLA in healthy donors (dated by TCRdb to about 2017). Some background on the complete study: A later analysis indicated that the 120 or so validation repertoires were generated on the platform also employed for the approximately 700 repertoires of the first cohort. The study was designed to test whether signatures of past pathogen exposure could be identified by cataloging public T cell receptors. Besides the first cohort of some 670 subjects, a separate validation cohort made up of roughly 120 different subjects was used. The study combined high-throughput TCR immunosequencing, statistical association of individual TCRs with disease status, and machine learning to predict cytomegalovirus infection status.

Points on this clone: The antigen it recognizes is unknown. Base qualities were left out, and no much larger clone turns up one base away.

What the research found in general, with its limitations: According to the authors, the approach could potentially be generalized to other disease states and immunological phenotypes. The classifier was reported to diagnose cytomegalovirus status with high specificity and sensitivity in both the original and validation cohorts. Three of the identified cytomegalovirus-associated TCR beta chains were confirmed in vitro to be specific for cytomegalovirus antigens. Most TCR sequences were seen in very few donors, while some public TCRs were found in many individuals. The study gave a list of some 150 TCR beta chains associated with cytomegalovirus. The validation cohort had no HLA typing available for a later analysis, so co-occurrence within that cohort was assessed over all 120 or so repertoires. A later analysis found that TCRs clustered in the first cohort also tended to co-occur in the roughly 120 validation repertoires, with approximately 95% of cluster scores above 0.

The donors were included in the validation cohort of approximately 120 subjects, a group kept apart from the roughly 690-subject first cohort. Receptors were amplified or captured by the immunoSEQ multiplex PCR assay. In the paper's pipeline: A statistical classification framework was built for diagnosing cytomegalovirus status from the catalog of TCR beta chain sequences. Held by TCRdb, this immuneACCESS table contains in-frame sequences only and omits some clones. Under half of the omission traces to an unresolved V gene where checked; the cause of the rest is unknown. V, J and clone size are taken as reported in that table, and D and trimming were inferred from the DNA itself. This sample has fewer than 85,000 clones in its table, and about 93% of those were observed once. Together, the top ten hold approximately 0.59% of the sample. This TCR was recovered from a young woman in good health and CMV-seronegative. Material for sequencing was PBMCs.

The nucleotides read TGTGCCAGCAGACCTAGGGGGTCAGGGACCCAGTACTTC. Translated, this gives CASRPRGSGTQYF. The V gene is TRBV6-4 and the J gene is TRBJ2-5; TRBD1 is a possible D gene, resting on 6 matching bases. CDR1 and CDR2 were assigned from the germline V gene as MRHNA and SNTAGT. There are 13 amino acids in the CDR3, from cysteine to phenylalanine inclusive. Only CDR3 DNA is held: 39 bases, read in frame from base 1. Trimming takes 6 bases from V and 7 bases from J, and the germline ends sit 15 bases apart.